A single TCR beta chain is shown here with its context. Clones were sequenced by immunoSEQ multiplex PCR, and TCRdb holds only the in-frame ones, with some missing. Of around 150,000 clones detected, roughly 88% appear once; the ten largest clones hold about 5.9%. The data originate from a study of T cell responses to AZD1222 COVID-19 vaccine. This CDR3 contains 15 residues. The V and J ends lost 5 bases and 4 bases respectively, with 17 bases between them. Germline CDR1 reads SGHAT; CDR2 reads FQDESV (reference sequence). The sequence was collected from an adult who received the AZD1222 COVID-19 vaccine. The chain employs TRBV11-1 and TRBJ1-1; D gene ambiguous. The sequencing used peripheral blood, collected 28 days after the second AZD1222 dose. The CDR3 reads CASSQLGRPGTEAFF. For the CDR3, the DNA is TGTGCCAGCAGCCAGCTAGGACGGCCGGGCACTGAAGCTTTCTTT.